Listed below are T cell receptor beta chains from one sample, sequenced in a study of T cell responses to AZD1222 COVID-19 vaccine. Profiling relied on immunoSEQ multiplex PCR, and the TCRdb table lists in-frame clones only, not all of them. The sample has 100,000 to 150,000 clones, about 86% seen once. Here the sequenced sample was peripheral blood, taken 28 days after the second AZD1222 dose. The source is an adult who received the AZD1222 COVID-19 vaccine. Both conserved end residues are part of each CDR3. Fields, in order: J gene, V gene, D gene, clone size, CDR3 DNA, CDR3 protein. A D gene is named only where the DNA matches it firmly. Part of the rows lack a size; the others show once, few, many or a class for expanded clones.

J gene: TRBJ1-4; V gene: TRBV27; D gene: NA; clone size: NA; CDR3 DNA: TGTGCCAGCAGTTTATACGGACCTAATGAAAAACTGTTTTTT; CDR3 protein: CASSLYGPNEKLFF
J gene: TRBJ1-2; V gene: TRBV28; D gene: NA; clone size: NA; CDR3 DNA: TGTGCCAGCAGTCCGGAGGTTGGCTACACCTTC; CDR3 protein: CASSPEVGYTF
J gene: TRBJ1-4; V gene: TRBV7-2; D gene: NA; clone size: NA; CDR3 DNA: TGTGCCAGCAGCTTTCGCGTGACTAATGAAAAACTGTTTTTT; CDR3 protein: CASSFRVTNEKLFF
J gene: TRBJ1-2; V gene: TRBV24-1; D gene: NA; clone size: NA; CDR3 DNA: TGTGCCACCAGTGAACCGACAGCGGATTACTATGGCTACACCTTC; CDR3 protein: CATSEPTADYYGYTF
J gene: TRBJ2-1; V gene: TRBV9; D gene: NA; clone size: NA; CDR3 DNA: TGTGCCAGCAGCGTAGCGGGGGAAGATTACAATGAGCAGTTCTTC; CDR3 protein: CASSVAGEDYNEQFF
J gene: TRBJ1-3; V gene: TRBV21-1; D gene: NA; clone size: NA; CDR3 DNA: TGTGCCAGCAGCAATGGGTCCTGGATGTCTGGAAACACCATATATTTT; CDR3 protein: CASSNGSWMSGNTIYF
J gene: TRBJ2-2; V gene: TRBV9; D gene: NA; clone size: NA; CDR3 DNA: TGTGCCAGCCGGGCGGATGGGCGCGGGGCCGGGGAGCTGTTTTTT; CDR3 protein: CASRADGRGAGELFF
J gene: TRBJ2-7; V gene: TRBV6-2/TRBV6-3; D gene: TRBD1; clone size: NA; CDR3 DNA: TGTGCCAGCAGTTCCGGGACAGGGTCCTACGAGCAGTACTTC; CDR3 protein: CASSSGTGSYEQYF
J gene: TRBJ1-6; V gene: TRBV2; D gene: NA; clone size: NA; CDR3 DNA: TGTGCCAGCAGTCAACAGGGAAGGCCTAATTCACCCCTCCACTTT; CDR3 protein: CASSQQGRPNSPLHF
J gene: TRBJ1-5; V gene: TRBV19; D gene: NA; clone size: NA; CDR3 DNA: TGTGCCAGTAGTATCCTTGGACAGTTGGGCCAATTTGGTCAGCCCCAGCATTTT; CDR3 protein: CASSILGQLGQFGQPQHF
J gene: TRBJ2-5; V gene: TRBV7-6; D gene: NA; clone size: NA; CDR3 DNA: TGTGCCAGCAGTGAGTCAAACGGCCAAGAGACCCAGTACTTC; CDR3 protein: CASSESNGQETQYF
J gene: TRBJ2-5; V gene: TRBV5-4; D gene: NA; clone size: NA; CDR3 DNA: TGTGCCAGCAGCTCTGCGGAGGAGACCCAGTACTTC; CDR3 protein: CASSSAEETQYF
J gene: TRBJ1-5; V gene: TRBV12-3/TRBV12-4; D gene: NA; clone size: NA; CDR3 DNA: TGTGCCAGCAGTTTACAGGTCAATCAGCCCCAGCATTTT; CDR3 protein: CASSLQVNQPQHF
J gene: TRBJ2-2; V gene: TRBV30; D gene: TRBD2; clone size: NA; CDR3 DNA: TGTGCCTGGGGCGGGGGAACGGGAGGGACCGGGGAGCTGTTTTTT; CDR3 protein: CAWGGGTGGTGELFF
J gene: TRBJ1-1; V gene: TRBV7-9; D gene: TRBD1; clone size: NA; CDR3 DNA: TGTGCCAGCAGCCCCACTGTGGGACAGACTGAAGCTTTCTTT; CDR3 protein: CASSPTVGQTEAFF
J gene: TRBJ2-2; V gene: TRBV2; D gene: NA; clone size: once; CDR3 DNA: TGTGCCAGCAGCGCTCAGGGCACCGGGGAGCTGTTTTTT; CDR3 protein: CASSAQGTGELFF
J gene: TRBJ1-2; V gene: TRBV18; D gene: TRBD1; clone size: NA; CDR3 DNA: TGTGCCAGCTCACCACTGGACAGGGTATTAGGCTACACCTTC; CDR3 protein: CASSPLDRVLGYTF
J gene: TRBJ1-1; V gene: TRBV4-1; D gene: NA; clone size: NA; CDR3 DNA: TGCGCCAGCAGCCAAGGGAAGGCGCCGAACACTGAAGCTTTCTTT; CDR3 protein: CASSQGKAPNTEAFF
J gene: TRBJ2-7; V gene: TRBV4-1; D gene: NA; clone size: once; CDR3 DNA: TGCGCCAGCAGCTCAAGTTGGCCAGAACCTTCCTACGAGCAGTACTTC; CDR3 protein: CASSSSWPEPSYEQYF
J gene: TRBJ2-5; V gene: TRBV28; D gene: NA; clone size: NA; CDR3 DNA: TGTGCCAGCAGTTTGGGCAGGGAAGAGACCCAGTACTTC; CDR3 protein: CASSLGREETQYF
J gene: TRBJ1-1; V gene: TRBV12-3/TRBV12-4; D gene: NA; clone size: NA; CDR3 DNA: TGTGCCAGCAGTTTAGCTGTAGAAGCTTTCTTT; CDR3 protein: CASSLAVEAFF
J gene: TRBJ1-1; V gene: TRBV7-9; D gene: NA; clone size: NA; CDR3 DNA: TGTGCCAGCAGCTTAACCCCAAATGGACAGTCGAACACTGAAGCTTTCTTT; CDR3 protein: CASSLTPNGQSNTEAFF
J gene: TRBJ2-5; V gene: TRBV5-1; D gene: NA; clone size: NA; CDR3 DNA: TGCGCCAGCAGCAGGGACACCGACCAAGAGACCCAGTACTTC; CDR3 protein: CASSRDTDQETQYF
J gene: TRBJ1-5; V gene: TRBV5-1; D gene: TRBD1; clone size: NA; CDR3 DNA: TGCGCCAGCAGCTTTTCGGGACAGAATAATCAGCCCCAGCATTTT; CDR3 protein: CASSFSGQNNQPQHF
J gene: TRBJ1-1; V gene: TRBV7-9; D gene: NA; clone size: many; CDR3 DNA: TGTGCCAGCAGCCCCTGGGGGGGATCGGACACTGAAGCTTTCTTT; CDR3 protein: CASSPWGGSDTEAFF
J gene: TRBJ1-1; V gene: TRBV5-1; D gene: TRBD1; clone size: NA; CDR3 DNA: TGCGCCAGCAGCTCTGCTAAGGGGGCGAACACTGAAGCTTTCTTT; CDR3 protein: CASSSAKGANTEAFF
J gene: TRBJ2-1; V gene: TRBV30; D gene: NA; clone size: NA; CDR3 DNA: TGTGCCTGGAGTGTTAATAGCGGCTCCTACAATGAGCAGTTCTTC; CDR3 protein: CAWSVNSGSYNEQFF
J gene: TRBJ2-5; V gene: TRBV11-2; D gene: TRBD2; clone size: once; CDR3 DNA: TGTGCCAGCAGCTTAGGGAGCGGGATGGGAGAAGGATGGGAGACCCAGTACTTC; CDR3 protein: CASSLGSGMGEGWETQYF
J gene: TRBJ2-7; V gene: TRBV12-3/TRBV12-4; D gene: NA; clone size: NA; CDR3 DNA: TGTGCCAGCAGTCCCCCAGGGTTCTCCGAGCAGTACTTC; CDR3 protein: CASSPPGFSEQYF
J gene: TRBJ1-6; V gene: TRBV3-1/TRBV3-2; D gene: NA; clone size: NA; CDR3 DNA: TGTGCCAGCAGCCCCCCGGGGGGTTCACCCCTCCACTTT; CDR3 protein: CASSPPGGSPLHF
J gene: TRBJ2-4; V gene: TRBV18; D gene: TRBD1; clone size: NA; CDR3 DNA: TGTGCCAGCTCACCCGGGACAGAGGGGAACATTCAGTACTTC; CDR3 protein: CASSPGTEGNIQYF
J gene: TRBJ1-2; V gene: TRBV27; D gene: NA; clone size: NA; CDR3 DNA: TGTGCCAGCAGTTTATCAGGGAAGGGGGATGGCTACACCTTC; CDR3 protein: CASSLSGKGDGYTF
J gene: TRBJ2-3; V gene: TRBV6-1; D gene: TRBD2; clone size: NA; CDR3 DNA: TGTGCCAGCAGTGAAACACTAGCGGGGGTTACAGATACGCAGTATTTT; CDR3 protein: CASSETLAGVTDTQYF
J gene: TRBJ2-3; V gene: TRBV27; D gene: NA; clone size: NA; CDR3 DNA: TGTGCCAGCAGCTCATATAGGATGCCTATGGCAGATACGCAGTATTTT; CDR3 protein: CASSSYRMPMADTQYF
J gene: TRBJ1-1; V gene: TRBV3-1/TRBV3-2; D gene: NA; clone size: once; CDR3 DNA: TGTGCCAGCAGCCAAGGAATGGGCCCTGAAGCTTTCTTT; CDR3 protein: CASSQGMGPEAFF
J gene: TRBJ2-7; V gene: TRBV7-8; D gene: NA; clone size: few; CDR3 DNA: TGTGCCAGCAGCGACCGTCGAGTTGGCGGCTACGAGCAGTACTTC; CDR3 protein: CASSDRRVGGYEQYF
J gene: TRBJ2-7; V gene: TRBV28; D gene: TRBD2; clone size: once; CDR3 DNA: TGTGCCAGCAGGACTACCGGGACTAGCGTCCACGAGCAGTACTTC; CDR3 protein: CASRTTGTSVHEQYF
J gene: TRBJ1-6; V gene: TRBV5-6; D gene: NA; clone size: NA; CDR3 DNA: TGTGCCAGCAGCTTGGGACAGTATAATTCACCCCTCCACTTT; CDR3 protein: CASSLGQYNSPLHF
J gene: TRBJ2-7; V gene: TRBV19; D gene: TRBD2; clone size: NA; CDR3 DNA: TGTGCCAGTAGTCTCGGGACTAGCGGGAGTTTCACCTACGAGCAGTACTTC; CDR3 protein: CASSLGTSGSFTYEQYF
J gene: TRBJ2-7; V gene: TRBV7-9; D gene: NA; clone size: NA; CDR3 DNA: TGTGCCAGCAGCTGGGCAGGCTACGAGCAGTACTTC; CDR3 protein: CASSWAGYEQYF
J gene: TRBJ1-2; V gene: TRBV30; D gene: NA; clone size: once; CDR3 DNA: TGTGCCAGCTGGCAGGGCCCTAACTATGGCTACACCTTC; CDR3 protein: CASWQGPNYGYTF
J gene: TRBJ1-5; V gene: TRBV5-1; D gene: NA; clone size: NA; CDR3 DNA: TGCGCCAGCAGCTTGGAAGGCTATAGCAATCAGCCCCAGCATTTT; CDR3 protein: CASSLEGYSNQPQHF
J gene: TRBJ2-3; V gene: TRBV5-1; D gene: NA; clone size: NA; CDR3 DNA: TGCGCCAGCAGCTCCCGGGGGGATACGCAGTATTTT; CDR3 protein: CASSSRGDTQYF
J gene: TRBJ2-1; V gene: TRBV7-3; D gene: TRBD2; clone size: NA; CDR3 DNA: TGTGCCAGCAGCCAAACTAGCGGGGGAACTTACAATGAGCAGTTCTTC; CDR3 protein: CASSQTSGGTYNEQFF
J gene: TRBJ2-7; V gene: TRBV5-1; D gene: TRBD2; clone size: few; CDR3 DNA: TGCGCCAGCAGCCCCTGGACTAGCGGGACTATCACACACCCCGAGCAGTACTTC; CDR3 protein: CASSPWTSGTITHPEQYF
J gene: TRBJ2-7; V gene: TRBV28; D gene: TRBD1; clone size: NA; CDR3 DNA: TGTGCCAGCAACCTGGGGGGACAGGGAGCCGAGCAGTACTTC; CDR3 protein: CASNLGGQGAEQYF